Below are 10 T cell receptor beta chains sequenced from a single sample in a study of blood T cell repertoires in COVID-19. The protocol was immunoSEQ multiplex PCR, while the TCRdb copy is restricted to in-frame clones and leaves out a portion. The sample carries about 55,000 clones, roughly 90% recorded once. Sequenced input: peripheral blood. These TCRs come from a man aged 55-75 years with active COVID-19.

This clone showed up just once. The CDR3 loop is CASSLEPGGIYEQYF. In DNA, the CDR3 is TGTGCCAGCAGCTTAGAACCAGGGGGCATATACGAGCAGTACTTC. The gene calls are TRBV11-2 and TRBJ2-7, with TRBD1 identical over 8 bases. V was pared by 0 bases and J by 4 bases, with 5 bases of the junction left unmatched. This CDR3 has 15 residues. Germline-derived CDR1 and CDR2 are SGHAT and FQNNGV.

This sequence joins TRBV10-2 and TRBJ2-2; 9 positions agree with TRBD2. The V segment lost 6 bases and the J segment 1 base; nucleotides outside the gene matches: 9. From germline, CDR1 is WSHSY and CDR2 SAAADI. The CDR3 length is 17 residues. The CDR3 spells CASSPGGLALNTGELFF. CDR3 sequence (DNA): TGCGCCAGCAGCCCCGGAGGACTAGCGTTGAACACCGGGGAGCTGTTTTTT.

The chain combines TRBV19 with TRBJ1-2; 8 bases agree with TRBD1. Germline values: CDR1 LNHDA, CDR2 SQIVND (reference sequence). The CDR3 covers 15 residues. V shed 5 bases and J 4 bases; nucleotides not matched to a gene: 9. The CDR3 here is CASSPRTGLLYGYTF. CDR3 sequence (DNA): TGTGCCAGTAGTCCCCGGACAGGGCTCCTCTATGGCTACACCTTC.

The J gene is TRBJ2-7, the V gene TRBV3-1 (or the pseudogene TRBV3-2); D unresolved. The length of the CDR3 is 13 residues. Trimming removed 3 bases from V and 3 bases from J, with 9 bases in between. Germline values: CDR1 LGHDT, CDR2 YNNKEL (reference sequence). CDR3: CASSQTSSYEQYF. The CDR3 region has the DNA TGTGCCAGCAGCCAGACTTCTAGCTACGAGCAGTACTTC.

The J gene is TRBJ2-3, the V gene TRBV6-5, with 12 bases lining up with TRBD2. The CDR3 is 16 residues long. V lost 4 bases, J lost 0 bases, and 2 bases stayed unmatched. Germline values: CDR1 MNHEY, CDR2 SVGAGI. The CDR3 spells CASSSGTSGSTDTQYF. As DNA, the CDR3 is TGTGCCAGCAGTTCCGGGACTAGCGGGAGCACAGATACGCAGTATTTT.

The V gene is TRBV7-9, the J gene TRBJ1-1; 7 bases are shared with TRBD1. Germline loops: CDR1 SEHNR, CDR2 FQNEAQ (reference sequence). The CDR3 has 13 amino acids. The trim removed 5 bases at V and 8 bases at J, leaving 8 bases unmatched. The DNA of the CDR3 is TGTGCCAGCAGCACACGACAGGGTTCAGAAGCTTTCTTT. Translation: CASSTRQGSEAFF.

The chain is built from TRBV2 and TRBJ2-7; TRBD1 agrees at 12 bases. The CDR3 covers 17 residues. From germline, CDR1 is SNHLY and CDR2 FYNNEI. Trimming took 2 bases from V and 6 from J; bases not matched to a gene: 11. The CDR3 DNA is TGTGCCAGCAGTGAAAGCGTAGGCGGGACAGGGGGCTCCGAGCAGTACTTC. Protein: CASSESVGGTGGSEQYF.

The chain joins TRBV5-8 to TRBJ2-5; maybe TRBD1 (6 bases). Germline CDR1 reads SGHTS; CDR2 reads YDEGEE. V lost 4 bases, J lost 5 bases, and 18 bases lay in between. The CDR3 has 15 amino acids. DNA of the CDR3: TGTGCCAGCAGCCAACAGGGTCGTCAAGGGGAGACCCAGTACTTC. Protein product: CASSQQGRQGETQYF.

This clone has more than one count but fewer than ten. V usage is TRBV19 and J usage is TRBJ1-2; 9 bases agree with TRBD1. The germline CDR1 and CDR2 sequences are LNHDA and SQIVND (reference sequence). There are 14 residues in the CDR3. The V segment lost 9 bases and the J segment 2 bases; nucleotides outside the gene matches: 7. CDR3 sequence (DNA): TGTGCCAGCGTACAGGGGGCAGGCAACTATGGCTACACCTTC. It yields the protein CASVQGAGNYGYTF.

The V gene is TRBV18, the J gene TRBJ1-2; D possibly corresponds to TRBD1 (6 bases). This CDR3 has 13 amino acids. CDR1 KGHSH and CDR2 LQKENI come from the germline V gene. V was clipped by 4 bases and J by 4 bases, with 10 bases between them. The CDR3 DNA sequence: TGTGCCAGCTCACTGCAGGGGTCCTATGGCTACACCTTC. Amino acids: CASSLQGSYGYTF.